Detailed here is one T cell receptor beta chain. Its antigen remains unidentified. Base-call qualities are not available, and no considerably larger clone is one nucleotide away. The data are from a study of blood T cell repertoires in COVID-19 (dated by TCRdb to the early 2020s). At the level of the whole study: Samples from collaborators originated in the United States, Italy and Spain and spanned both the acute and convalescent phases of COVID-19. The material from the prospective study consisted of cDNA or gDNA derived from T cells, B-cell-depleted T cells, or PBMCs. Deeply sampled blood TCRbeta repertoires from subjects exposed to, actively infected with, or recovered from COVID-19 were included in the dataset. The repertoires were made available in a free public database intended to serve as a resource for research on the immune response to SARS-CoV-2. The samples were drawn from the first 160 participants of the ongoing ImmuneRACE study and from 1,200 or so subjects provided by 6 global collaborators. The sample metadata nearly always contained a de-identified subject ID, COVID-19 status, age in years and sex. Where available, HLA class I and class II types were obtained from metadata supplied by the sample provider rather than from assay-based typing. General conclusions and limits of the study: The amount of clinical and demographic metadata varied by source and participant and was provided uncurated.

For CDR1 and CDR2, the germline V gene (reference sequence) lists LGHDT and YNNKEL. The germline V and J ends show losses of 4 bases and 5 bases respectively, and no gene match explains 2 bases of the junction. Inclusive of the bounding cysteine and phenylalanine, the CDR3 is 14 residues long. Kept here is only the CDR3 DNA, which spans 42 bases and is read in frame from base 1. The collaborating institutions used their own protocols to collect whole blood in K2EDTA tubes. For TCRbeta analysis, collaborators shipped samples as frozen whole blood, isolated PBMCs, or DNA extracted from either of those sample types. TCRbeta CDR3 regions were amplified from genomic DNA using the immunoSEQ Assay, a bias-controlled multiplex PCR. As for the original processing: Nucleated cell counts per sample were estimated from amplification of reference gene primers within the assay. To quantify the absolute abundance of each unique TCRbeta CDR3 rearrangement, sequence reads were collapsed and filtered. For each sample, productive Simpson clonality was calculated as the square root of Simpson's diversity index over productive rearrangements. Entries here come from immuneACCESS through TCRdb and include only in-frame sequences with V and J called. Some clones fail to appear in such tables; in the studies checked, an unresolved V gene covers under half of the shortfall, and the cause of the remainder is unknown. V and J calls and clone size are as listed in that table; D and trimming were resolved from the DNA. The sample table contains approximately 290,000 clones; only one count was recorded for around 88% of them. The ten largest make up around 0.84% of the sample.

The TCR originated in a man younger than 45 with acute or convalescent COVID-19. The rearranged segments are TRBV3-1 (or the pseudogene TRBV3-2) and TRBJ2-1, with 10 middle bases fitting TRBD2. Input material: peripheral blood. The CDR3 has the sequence CASSRTSGNNEQFF. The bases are TGTGCCAGCAGCCGGACTAGCGGAAACAATGAGCAGTTCTTC.